This T cell receptor beta chain was obtained from a study of Ad26.COV2.S vaccination and SARS-CoV-2 variants. Overall study: Ad26.COV2.S arm of COV1001 included the donor. Ad26.COV2.S, an intramuscular injection, was given once or twice 56 days apart.

As for treatment: about 20 received Ad26.COV2.S at low or high dose, single or two shots; several received placebo; per-sample allocation not given. The samples date from day 63 after the first vaccine or placebo injection. It was an adult aged 18-55 years in Boston who was the donor. The table came from immunoSEQ multiplex PCR; TCRdb's copy has only in-frame clones and leaves some out. The table includes a few hundred thousand clones, roughly 90% detected once. Germline V lookup: CDR1 MNHNS, CDR2 SASEGT. This CDR3 region has 16 residues. V lost 2 bases to trimming and J lost 1 base, with 15 bases between them.

The rearrangement joins TRBV6-1 to TRBJ2-7, with unresolved D. This TCR came from a person between 18 and 65 years old who received the Ad26.COV2.S COVID-19 vaccine or a placebo. The input for sequencing was peripheral blood, taken in a trial of Ad26.COV2.S vaccine versus placebo. The CDR3 here is CASSEKIGSSSYEQYF. CDR3 nucleotides: TGTGCCAGCAGTGAAAAAATCGGTAGTTCGTCCTACGAGCAGTACTTC.